This T cell receptor (beta chain) was obtained from a study of early T cells in non-severe SARS-CoV-2 infection. Background on the study: Alpha and beta chains were unpaired, from unsorted whole-blood bulk RNA.

Many counts were recorded for this clonotype. Its antigen is not identified. The protocol attached unique molecular identifiers to individual cDNA molecules. From the 5' RACE reads, TCRdb called clonotypes with MiXCR, one entry per CDR3 protein. The profile shows about 34,000 distinct CDR3 sequences, approximately 7.1% of them singletons. Regarding the study as a whole: VDJdb matching skewed toward anti-spike CD8 responses, missing private and CD4 specificities.

This TCR came from an adult who was a healthcare worker with PCR-confirmed SARS-CoV-2 infection or an uninfected control (not recorded which). Material: whole blood, obtained at baseline.

This CDR3 is CASSLTSGRATDTQYF. Here the CDR3 DNA reads TGTGCCAGCAGCTTGACTAGCGGGAGGGCCACAGATACGCAGTATTTT. J is TRBJ2-3 and V is TRBV7-9; 14 bases align to TRBD2. Trimming removed 3 bases from V and 2 bases from J; junction bases left unmatched: 1. CDR1 SEHNR and CDR2 FQNEAQ come from the germline V gene (reference sequence). The CDR3 length is 16 residues.